Below are 30 T cell receptor beta chains sequenced from a single sample in a study of response to subunit inactivated influenza vaccine. TCRdb passed the RT-PCR reads through MiXCR, listing each CDR3 protein once. The sample shows approximately 200,000 distinct CDR3 sequences, around 14% of them seen only once. The source was CD8+ T cells sorted from PBMCs, collected approximately 5 days after vaccination. These receptors all stem from a man between 45 and 60 years old who received an inactivated influenza vaccine.

This clonotype was found a few times. J is TRBJ2-5 and V is TRBV6-2 or TRBV6-3, with TRBD2 matching 9 bases. Germline CDR1 is MNHEY and CDR2 is SVGEGT. The V segment lost 6 bases and the J segment 5 bases; nucleotides outside the gene matches: 13. This CDR3 contains 16 residues. This CDR3 is CASSLGGAGGRETQYF. CDR3 coding DNA: TGTGCCAGCAGCCTCGGGGGAGCGGGGGGTCGGGAGACCCAGTACTTC.

The chain is built from TRBV9 and TRBJ2-3, with D perhaps TRBD1 (6 bases). V lost 3 bases to trimming and J lost 8 bases, with 13 bases between them. This CDR3 region has 13 residues. Germline CDR1 is SGDLS and CDR2 is YYNGEE. This CDR3 reads CASSDRDKLTQYF. Here the CDR3 DNA reads TGTGCCAGCAGCGACCGGGACAAGCTTACGCAGTATTTT.

The J gene is TRBJ1-2, the V gene TRBV5-1, with D hard to call. CDR3 length equals 13 residues. Trimming took off 0 bases at V and 3 bases at J, with 6 bases between the two ends. Germline CDR1 and CDR2: SGHRS and YFSETQ. Here the CDR3 reads CASSLGEYYGYTF. The CDR3, as DNA: TGCGCCAGCAGCTTGGGGGAGTACTATGGCTACACCTTC.

The chain uses TRBV28 and TRBJ1-1, with a weak D call TRBD1 (5 bases). V gave up 7 bases and J gave up 4 bases, with 25 bases separating them. CDR1 MDHEN and CDR2 SYDVKM come from the germline V gene. The length of the CDR3 is 17 residues. CDR3 residues: CASTPPGLLLVGTEAFF. DNA of the CDR3: TGTGCCAGCACCCCGCCAGGGCTTCTCCTTGTGGGCACTGAAGCTTTCTTT.

The chain combines TRBV7-9 with TRBJ2-2, with 9 nucleotides matching TRBD2. CDR3 size: 14 residues. Trimming took 7 bases from V and 6 from J; bases not matched to a gene: 6. Germline V gene sequence: CDR1 SEHNR, CDR2 FQNEAQ (reference sequence). The chain's CDR3 is CASTRGGAPGELFF. The CDR3, as DNA: TGTGCCAGCACCCGCGGGGGGGCACCCGGGGAGCTGTTTTTT.

This chain joins TRBV7-2 and TRBJ2-4; D is tentatively TRBD1 or TRBD2 (5 bases each). CDR1 and CDR2 from the germline V gene are SGHTA and FQGNSA. V was clipped by 5 bases and J by 4 bases, with 15 bases between them. This CDR3 contains 15 residues. CDR3: CASSPGWGFKNIQYF. The CDR3 DNA reads TGTGCCAGCAGCCCGGGGTGGGGGTTTAAAAACATTCAGTACTTC.

Comment on this clonotype: A read error may account for a junction end that differs from germline. The chain combines TRBV10-3 with TRBJ2-5; unclear D gene. The CDR3 consists of 13 residues. Germline CDR1 is ENHRY and CDR2 is SYGVKD. The CDR3 loop reads CAIRIGIQATQYF. For the CDR3, the DNA is TGTGCCATCAGAATAGGGATCCAAGCGACCCAGTACTTC.

This clonotype was recorded a few times. J is TRBJ2-5 and V is TRBV27; D possibly corresponds to TRBD1 (6 bases). The germline V gene encodes CDR1 MNHEY and CDR2 SMNVEV (reference sequence). Between the trimmed V and J ends, which lost 10 bases and 6 bases, there was a span of 21 bases. The CDR3 has 14 amino acids. DNA of the CDR3: TGTGCCACCACGGAGGTAGGGGGTGAGAAGACCCAGTACTTC. Residues: CATTEVGGEKTQYF.

This clonotype was seen more than once but under ten times. The rearrangement uses TRBV20-1 and TRBJ2-7; tentatively, D is TRBD2 (6 bases). The CDR3 consists of 14 residues. CDR1 is DFQATT, CDR2 SNEGSKA, per germline (reference sequence). Trimming took off 6 bases at V and 0 bases at J, with 15 bases between the two ends. As DNA, the CDR3 is TGCAGTGCCGGCCCCGGGACTGCCTCCTACGAGCAGTACTTC. Residues: CSAGPGTASYEQYF.

This clonotype was seen many times. The V call is TRBV4-2, the J call TRBJ1-2; 9 nucleotides agree with TRBD1. Germline CDR1 LGHNA, CDR2 YNFKEQ. This CDR3 is built from 17 residues. V lost 1 base and J lost 7; bases outside the gene matches: 13. Here the CDR3 reads CASSQAAGQGPLVGYTF. CDR3 nucleotide sequence: TGTGCCAGCAGCCAAGCGGCTGGACAGGGGCCGCTAGTTGGCTACACCTTC.

Many counts were recorded for this clonotype. The rearrangement uses TRBV29-1 and TRBJ1-6; D is perhaps TRBD1 (6 bases). Germline V gene lookup returns CDR1 SQVTM and CDR2 ANQGSEA. The CDR3 covers 16 residues. The V gene lost 7 bases and the J gene lost 5 bases, with 21 bases spanning the gap. DNA for the CDR3: TGCAGCGGCACCGGGACACCCCAAACCAATAATTCACCCCTCCACTTT. Its protein product is CSGTGTPQTNNSPLHF.

V usage is TRBV7-8 and J usage is TRBJ2-4; 8 positions agree with TRBD1. CDR1 SGHVS and CDR2 FQNEAQ come from the germline V gene. With V trimmed by 3 bases and J by 3 bases, 16 bases remained unmatched. The CDR3 extends over 19 amino acids. CDR3 in amino acids: CASSLSGGQVFLVKNIQYF. As DNA, the CDR3 is TGTGCCAGCAGCTTGTCCGGGGGACAGGTGTTTTTGGTCAAAAACATTCAGTACTTC.

This clonotype showed up many times. The V and J genes are TRBV5-1 and TRBJ2-7, with D unclear. V lost 0 bases and J lost 3, with 13 bases in between. The germline V gene has CDR1 SGHRS and CDR2 YFSETQ. The CDR3 is 15 residues long. CDR3 amino acids: CASSLEALTYYEQYF. DNA of the CDR3: TGCGCCAGCAGCTTGGAGGCACTTACCTACTACGAGCAGTACTTC.

In this sample, this clonotype turned up a few times. The genes are TRBV29-1 and TRBJ2-2, with 8 bases aligning to TRBD2. V lost 3 bases, J lost 7 bases, and 7 bases stayed unmatched. CDR1 and CDR2 from the germline V gene are SQVTM and ANQGSEA. The CDR3 loop spans 14 amino acids. CDR3 sequence (DNA): TGCAGCGTTGAGGTTAGCGGGATACTCGGGGAGCTGTTTTTT. Translated, it gives CSVEVSGILGELFF.

In the case of this clonotype: At one of its ends the junction is not consistent with the germline gene, which may arise from a read error. The rearrangement links TRBV13 to TRBJ2-1; the D gene is possibly TRBD2 (6 bases). The CDR3 consists of 17 residues. Germline lookup yields CDR1 PRHDT and CDR2 FYEKMQ (reference sequence). CDR3 in DNA: TGTGCCAGCAGCTTACTCTCGGCGGGACCCTCATCCAATGTGCAGTTCTTC. Protein product: CASSLLSAGPSSNVQFF.

This clonotype was counted a few times. The chain employs TRBV25-1 and TRBJ2-3; possible D gene TRBD2, 6 bases. This CDR3 spans 15 amino acids. In germline, CDR1 is MGHDK, CDR2 SYGVNS. Trimming shortened V by 3 bases and J by 0 bases, and 10 bases separated the two germline ends. CDR3 coding DNA: TGTGCCAGCAGTGATTGGGGGGTTAGCACAGATACGCAGTATTTT. Translating gives CASSDWGVSTDTQYF.

This clonotype was seen a handful of times. V is TRBV12-3 or TRBV12-4 and J is TRBJ2-3; D not resolved. CDR3 length: 14 amino acids. V gave up 7 bases and J gave up 2 bases, with 13 bases separating them. The CDR3 bases are TGTGCCAGCACCCCCGATAGCAACACAGATACGCAGTATTTT. Translated, it gives CASTPDSNTDTQYF.

J is TRBJ2-3 and V is TRBV13; possibly TRBD2 for D (7 bases). CDR1 and CDR2 (germline): PRHDT, FYEKMQ (reference sequence). CDR3 length: 21 residues. V shed 2 bases and J shed 4 bases, with 31 bases lying between them. CDR3: CASSLNGGLGGFPFFPDTQYF. CDR3 sequence (DNA): TGTGCCAGCAGCTTAAACGGGGGGCTAGGAGGTTTCCCCTTTTTTCCAGATACGCAGTATTTT. Complete variable domain (other parts from reference TRBV13 and TRBJ2-3): AAGVIQSPRHLIKEKRETATLKCYPIPRHDTVYWYQQGPGQDPQFLISFYEKMQSDKGSIPDRFSAQQFSDYHSELNMSSLELGDSALYFCASSLNGGLGGFPFFPDTQYFGPGTRLTVL.

The chain recombines TRBV27 with TRBJ2-5; D is unresolved. The V end lost 6 bases, the J end lost 5 bases, and 13 bases lay between the germline ends. Germline-derived CDR1 and CDR2 are MNHEY and SMNVEV (reference sequence). This CDR3 comprises 13 residues. The CDR3 loop is CASSPVLGETQYF. As DNA, the CDR3 is TGTGCCAGCAGCCCCGTTTTGGGGGAGACCCAGTACTTC.

This clonotype appeared many times. This rearrangement joins TRBV27 to TRBJ2-1, with D perhaps matching TRBD1 (5 bases). This CDR3 has 14 amino acids. From germline, CDR1 is MNHEY and CDR2 SMNVEV (reference sequence). V lost 2 bases and J lost 8, with 13 bases in between. This chain's CDR3 is CASSLVGALHEQFF. The CDR3 region has the DNA TGTGCCAGCAGTTTAGTTGGGGCGTTACATGAGCAGTTCTTC.

A few counts support this clonotype. This rearrangement joins TRBV5-1 to TRBJ2-7; D might be TRBD2 (5 bases). CDR1 and CDR2 (germline): SGHRS, YFSETQ. CDR3 length equals 15 residues. Trimming pared 3 bases from V and 5 bases from J, leaving 18 bases between. CDR3 region: CASSYSGEHSHEQYF. The CDR3 DNA reads as TGCGCCAGCAGCTACTCCGGGGAACATAGCCACGAGCAGTACTTC.

The V gene is TRBV20-1, the J gene TRBJ1-3; 11 positions match TRBD1. J lost 3 bases, V lost 4 bases, and 2 bases had no gene match. Germline V gene data show CDR1 as DFQATT and CDR2 as SNEGSKA (reference sequence). The CDR3 has 14 residues. The CDR3 region has the DNA TGCAGTGCTATCGGGACAGGGGGTGGAAACACCATATATTTT. It codes for CSAIGTGGGNTIYF.

This sequence joins TRBV24-1 and TRBJ2-3; D not resolved. Germline V lookup: CDR1 KGHDR, CDR2 SFDVKD. This CDR3 contains 13 residues. The V and J ends lost 6 bases and 0 bases respectively, with 6 bases between them. The CDR3 region has the DNA TGTGCCACCAGTTCCCCGAGCACAGATACGCAGTATTTT. It yields the protein CATSSPSTDTQYF.

This sequence joins TRBV20-1 and TRBJ2-3; the match to TRBD2 covers 10 bases. Germline CDR1 and CDR2: DFQATT and SNEGSKA (reference sequence). The length of the CDR3 is 16 residues. V shed 3 bases and J 0 bases; nucleotides not matched to a gene: 6. CDR3 nucleotide sequence: TGCAGTGCTAGCGAAGGACTAGCGGAGAGCACAGATACGCAGTATTTT. Translation gives CSASEGLAESTDTQYF.

This clonotype was observed many times. This chain links TRBV15 with TRBJ2-5; D is unclear. V was cut by 5 bases and J by 1 base, with 11 bases left in between. Germline V lookup: CDR1 LNHNV, CDR2 YYDKDF (reference sequence). The CDR3 extends over 14 amino acids. In nucleotides, the CDR3 is TGTGCCACCAGCCCCGGGCGGATCCAAGAGACCCAGTACTTC. It is translated as CATSPGRIQETQYF.

This clonotype was recorded a few times. This chain connects TRBV29-1 to TRBJ2-7, with D tentatively TRBD1 (7 bases). The CDR3 sequence is 11 residues long. V was clipped by 7 bases and J by 3 bases, with 10 bases between them. Per the germline V gene, CDR1 is SQVTM and CDR2 is ANQGSEA. The CDR3 region has the DNA TGCAGCGCGGGGGACAGCTACGAGCAGTACTTC. Translation gives CSAGDSYEQYF.

J is TRBJ1-2 and V is TRBV4-3, with a possible D match to TRBD1 (6 bases). The V end lost 0 bases, the J end lost 3 bases, and 14 bases lay between the germline ends. The germline CDR1 and CDR2 sequences are LGHNA and YSLEER. This CDR3 contains 16 residues. In nucleotides, the CDR3 is TGCGCCAGCAGCCAAGATGGAGCAGGGGATGACTATGGCTACACCTTC. It codes for CASSQDGAGDDYGYTF.

This chain connects TRBV7-8 to TRBJ2-3; perhaps TRBD2 as D (6 bases). The V end lost 3 bases, the J end lost 3 bases, and 7 bases lay between the germline ends. Germline V gene lookup returns CDR1 SGHVS and CDR2 FQNEAQ. This CDR3 contains 13 residues. The CDR3 loop is CASSFGGTDTQYF. The CDR3 DNA reads as TGTGCCAGCAGCTTCGGGGGTACAGATACGCAGTATTTT.

This clonotype was counted only a few times. The chain recombines TRBV11-2 with TRBJ2-7; D remains unclear. Trimming removed 5 bases from V and 2 bases from J, with 13 bases in between. The CDR3 totals 14 residues. Germline CDR1 is SGHAT and CDR2 is FQNNGV. CDR3 region: CASSPLTGTYEQYF. In DNA form, the CDR3 reads TGTGCCAGCAGCCCCCTGACTGGTACCTACGAGCAGTACTTC.

This clonotype has more than one count but fewer than ten. V is TRBV5-1 and J is TRBJ2-7, with D uncertain. The CDR3 is 13 residues long. Germline V lookup: CDR1 SGHRS, CDR2 YFSETQ. Trimming cost V 1 base and J 2 bases, with 7 bases left between them. CDR3 loop: CASSLTATYEQYF. The CDR3 bases are TGCGCCAGCAGCTTGACAGCAACCTACGAGCAGTACTTC.